This T cell receptor (beta chain) was captured in a study of blood T cell repertoires in COVID-19. Study details: PBMCs, B-cell-depleted T cells, or T cells provided the cDNA or gDNA that made up the material.

Original data processing: The assay estimated nucleated cells by amplifying reference gene primers. Sequencing was performed with immunoSEQ multiplex PCR; in TCRdb, only in-frame clones are kept and a portion is missing. Clone size and V and J calls were adopted from that table, with D and trimming inferred from the DNA. The sample holds 120,000 or so clones; approximately 80% are singletons and the top ten take approximately 10%. The TCR was taken from a man between 60 and 70 years old with acute or convalescent COVID-19. Material for sequencing was peripheral blood.

The CDR3: CASSPKPQLATGELFF. CDR3 in DNA: TGTGCCAGCAGCCCCAAGCCCCAACTCGCCACCGGGGAGCTGTTTTTT. The J gene is TRBJ2-2, the V gene TRBV3-1 (or the pseudogene TRBV3-2); D gene ambiguous. The CDR3 covers 16 residues. Per germline, CDR1 LGHDT and CDR2 YNNKEL (reference sequence). V was cut by 4 bases and J by 4 bases, with 16 bases left in between.